This paragraph reports one TCR beta chain. The antigen remains unidentified. PCR employed 60 Vbeta and 13 Jbeta primers. Sequenced by immunoSEQ multiplex PCR; TCRdb stores in-frame clones only, minus some. The table has 150,000 to 190,000 clones, roughly 75% seen once. These data belong to a study of cytomegalovirus exposure and HLA in healthy donors. Study-level results: A later analysis linked a missense variant in DCLRE1C to the trimming of TCR beta V and J genes. It was 160 or so TCR beta chains that were listed as cytomegalovirus-associated. A later analysis associated 16,951 TCR beta sequences with HLA alleles at a 0.05 false discovery rate.

This CDR3 spans 14 amino acids. From germline, CDR1 is MDHEN and CDR2 SYDVKM. The ends lost 5 bases at V and 3 bases at J; junction bases unmatched: 6. This clonotype was sampled from a man between 18 and 29 years old in good health and CMV-seronegative. The source material was PBMCs. V is TRBV28 and J is TRBJ2-7, with 8 bases matching TRBD1. CDR3 in DNA: TGTGCCAGCAGTCAACCGGACAGGGACTACGAGCAGTACTTC. This encodes CASSQPDRDYEQYF.